This entry lists 9 T cell receptor beta chains sequenced from one sample in a study of OX40 agonist ivuxolimab in advanced cancers. The library was built by means of the immunoSEQ multiplex PCR assay. The clones in this table, taken by TCRdb from immuneACCESS, are in-frame only. Not every clone is retained; where verified, under half of the shortfall comes from an unresolved V gene, and the cause of the rest is unknown. Counted in this sample were 60,000 to 65,000 clones; more than 80% of them appeared once. Clones ranked in the top ten supply around 2% of the sample. This material consisted of CD4+ or CD8+ T cells sorted from blood, taken in a trial of the OX40 agonist ivuxolimab. The receptors here all came from an adult with an advanced solid tumor such as melanoma, head and neck, liver or kidney cancer.

This chain links TRBV29-1 with TRBJ1-4, with 7 bases lining up with TRBD1. Germline V gives CDR1 SQVTM, CDR2 ANQGSEA. The CDR3 is 13 amino acids. Trimming cost V 7 bases and J 4 bases; bases outside gene matches: 6. The CDR3 DNA is TGCAGCGCAGGGGACAGCTATAATGAAAAACTGTTTTTT. Its translation is CSAGDSYNEKLFF.

J is TRBJ1-1 and V is TRBV9; tentatively, D is TRBD1 (6 bases). The CDR3 runs to 17 residues. Germline V gives CDR1 SGDLS, CDR2 YYNGEE. The V end lost 0 bases, the J end lost 1 base, and 16 bases lay between the germline ends. The CDR3 protein is CASSVGGAGTQNTEAFF. The CDR3 DNA sequence: TGTGCCAGCAGCGTAGGAGGAGCCGGGACACAGAACACTGAAGCTTTCTTT.

The chain uses TRBV9 and TRBJ2-3; a weak D match, TRBD2 (6 bases). CDR1 is SGDLS, CDR2 YYNGEE, per germline. The length of the CDR3 is 17 residues. Trimming cost V 4 bases and J 5 bases, with 23 bases left between them. The CDR3 DNA sequence: TGTGCCAGCAGCCCCCGGTGGGGCGGGACGTTCGGAGATACGCAGTATTTT. As protein: CASSPRWGGTFGDTQYF.

This clone came up once. The chain is built from TRBV9 and TRBJ1-6; possible D gene TRBD1, 5 bases. Germline CDR1 is SGDLS and CDR2 is YYNGEE. V was cut by 1 base and J by 4 bases, with 15 bases left in between. There are 17 residues in the CDR3. CDR3 sequence reads: CASSVSGVRGYNSPLHF. The DNA of the CDR3 is TGTGCCAGCAGCGTAAGTGGAGTGAGGGGATATAATTCACCCCTCCACTTT.

This chain links TRBV9 with TRBJ2-2; 12 bases are shared with TRBD2. The CDR3 has 17 residues. Germline CDR1 reads SGDLS; CDR2 reads YYNGEE. With 3 bases clipped from V and 1 base from J, the junction kept 4 bases outside the gene matches. The CDR3 loop reads CASSGPLAGGNTGELFF. The CDR3 DNA is TGTGCCAGCAGCGGCCCACTAGCGGGAGGGAACACCGGGGAGCTGTTTTTT.

A note on this clone: A read error may produce the germline difference seen at one junction end. The V and J genes are TRBV10-3 and TRBJ1-5, with D possibly being TRBD1 (6 bases). Germline loops: CDR1 ENHRY, CDR2 SYGVKD. CDR3 size: 17 residues. The chain's CDR3 is CASSGRTGTNINQPQHF. DNA of the CDR3: TGTGCCAGCAGTGGGCGAACCGGGACAAACATTAATCAGCCCCAGCATTTT.

Points on this clone: At one of its ends the junction is not consistent with the germline gene, which may arise from a read error. CDR3 loop: CASREEQGWGTEAFF. For the CDR3, the DNA is TGTGCCAGCAGGGAAGAACAGGGGTGGGGCACTGAAGCTTTCTTT. The chain uses TRBV2 and TRBJ1-1; 7 bases agree with TRBD1. From germline, CDR1 is SNHLY and CDR2 FYNNEI. This CDR3 is built from 15 residues.

This clone was observed at least ten times. This chain connects TRBV19 to TRBJ2-7; D unclear. This CDR3 region has 14 residues. In germline, CDR1 is LNHDA, CDR2 SQIVND (reference sequence). V shed 2 bases and J shed 6 bases, with 14 bases lying between them. CDR3 protein: CASSISLGSAEQYF. The CDR3 DNA reads as TGTGCCAGTAGTATATCGCTTGGGTCAGCCGAGCAGTACTTC.

This clone occurred once. CDR3 sequence: CASSSVNADSDQFF. The CDR3 DNA reads as TGTGCCAGCAGCTCAGTAAATGCGGACTCGGATCAGTTCTTC. The rearrangement joins TRBV7-2 to TRBJ2-1; the D gene is possibly TRBD2 (5 bases). The CDR3 runs to 14 residues. CDR1 SGHTA and CDR2 FQGNSA come from the germline V gene. With 4 bases removed from V and 13 bases from J, the gap between germline ends came to 20 bases.